The TCR beta chain described here comes from a study of tumor-infiltrating lymphocytes in primary liver carcinoma. A word on this clonotype: Its antigen remains unknown.

Between roughly 17 and 31 mg of unsorted bulk tissue served as the source from which RNA and DNA were co-extracted. Resection treated the patients' primary liver carcinoma. These patients lived with chronic HBV infection and had never been treated. The researchers produced TCR beta cDNA from approximately 540 ng total RNA with a constant-region primer. ARM-PCR, slightly modified, supplied the TCR beta libraries through three nested multiplex PCR rounds. TRBV1-TRBV30 forward primers and a C-beta reverse primer were used in the first two PCR rounds, which each ran for 9 to 10 cycles. MiXCR, applied by TCRdb to the multiplex PCR reads, yields one record per CDR3 protein. Of some 100,000 distinct CDR3 sequences in the sample, under 70% are singletons; the top ten hold roughly 12%. J lost 8 bases, V lost 4 bases, and 22 bases had no gene match. CDR1 is SGHRS, CDR2 YFSETQ, per germline. CDR3 size: 19 residues.

Study outcomes and limitations: The top-250-clone fraction was significantly higher in tumors than in blood (p = 0.039). Found in all five tumor regions were only about 7.5-25% of top clones.

Material: liver tumor tissue from sampling region 2. The sample's subset: tumor region T2, inferior pole. This receptor was obtained from a woman aged 55-69 years with primary liver carcinoma and hepatitis B virus infection. The chain combines TRBV5-1 with TRBJ2-1, with 9 bases identical to TRBD2. The chain's CDR3 is CASSPARATSGRKDDEQFF. In DNA form, the CDR3 reads TGCGCCAGCAGCCCAGCGCGGGCGACTAGCGGTCGGAAAGACGATGAGCAGTTCTTC.